This TCR beta chain was recovered during a study of blood T cell repertoires in COVID-19. Across the whole study: The United States, Italy and Spain were the sources of the acute and convalescent COVID-19 samples. In each case, the material was cDNA or gDNA derived from T cells, B-cell-depleted T cells, or PBMCs.

Authors' data handling: Using reference gene primer amplification, nucleated cell counts were estimated. Measured with immunoSEQ multiplex PCR; TCRdb has only the in-frame clones, and not every one. V and J calls and clone size are as listed in that table; D and trimming were resolved from the DNA. The table has some 100,000 clones, roughly 92% seen once. This CDR3 has 19 residues. Trimming removed 4 bases from V and 2 bases from J, with 23 bases in between. Germline assignment: CDR1 SGHTA and CDR2 FQGTGA. This receptor was obtained from a man between 60 and 75 years old with acute or convalescent COVID-19. The sample taken for sequencing was peripheral blood. V is TRBV7-3 and J is TRBJ2-2; D is possibly TRBD1 (5 bases). CDR3 protein: CASSSTVGAGPYNTGELFF. The CDR3 region has the DNA TGTGCCAGCAGCTCGACAGTAGGCGCAGGACCCTATAACACCGGGGAGCTGTTTTTT.